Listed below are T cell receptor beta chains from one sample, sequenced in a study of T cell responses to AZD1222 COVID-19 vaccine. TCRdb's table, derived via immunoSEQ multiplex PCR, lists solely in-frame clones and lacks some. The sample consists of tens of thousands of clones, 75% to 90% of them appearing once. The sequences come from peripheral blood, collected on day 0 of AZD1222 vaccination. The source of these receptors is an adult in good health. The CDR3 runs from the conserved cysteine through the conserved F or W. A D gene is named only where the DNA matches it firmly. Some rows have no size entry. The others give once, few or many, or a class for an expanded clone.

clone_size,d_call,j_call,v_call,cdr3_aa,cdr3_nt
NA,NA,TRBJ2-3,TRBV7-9,CAIRDGGPDTQYF,TGTGCCATACGGGATGGTGGGCCAGATACGCAGTATTTT
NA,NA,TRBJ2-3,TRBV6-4,CASSDSETDTQYF,TGTGCCAGCAGTGACTCTGAAACAGATACGCAGTATTTT
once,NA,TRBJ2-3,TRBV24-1,CATASAISTDTQYF,TGTGCCACTGCTAGCGCCATCTCCACAGATACGCAGTATTTT
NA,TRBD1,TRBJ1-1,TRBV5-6,CASSLVNRGEGTEAFF,TGTGCCAGCAGCTTGGTGAACAGGGGGGAGGGCACTGAAGCTTTCTTT
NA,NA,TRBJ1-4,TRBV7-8,CASSLPKGNGEKLFF,TGTGCCAGCAGCTTGCCTAAGGGGAACGGCGAAAAACTGTTTTTT
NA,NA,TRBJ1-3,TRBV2,CASRRDTSGNTIYF,TGTGCCAGCAGACGGGACACCTCTGGAAACACCATATATTTT
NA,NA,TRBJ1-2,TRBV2,CASSRLPYGYTF,TGTGCCAGCAGTAGACTGCCCTATGGCTACACCTTC
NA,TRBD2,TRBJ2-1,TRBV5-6,CASSLATFYGGSSYNEQFF,TGTGCCAGCAGCTTGGCCACCTTCTATGGCGGGAGCTCCTACAATGAGCAGTTCTTC
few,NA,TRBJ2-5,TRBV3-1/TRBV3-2,CASSQDGSRGKTQYF,TGTGCCAGCAGCCAAGACGGAAGCCGAGGAAAGACCCAGTACTTC
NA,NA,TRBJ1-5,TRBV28,CASRGGRDNQPQHF,TGTGCCAGCAGGGGGGGGCGGGACAATCAGCCCCAGCATTTT
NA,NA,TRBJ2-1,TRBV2,CASSAQLSYNEQFF,TGTGCCAGCAGTGCCCAACTCAGCTACAATGAGCAGTTCTTC
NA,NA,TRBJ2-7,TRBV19,CASIGRNSGEQYF,TGTGCCAGTATAGGGCGGAATAGCGGAGAGCAGTACTTC
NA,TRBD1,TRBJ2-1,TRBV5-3,CARSAKQGALYNEQFF,TGTGCCAGAAGCGCTAAACAGGGGGCGCTTTACAATGAGCAGTTCTTC
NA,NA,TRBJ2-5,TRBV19,CASSSRARAETQYF,TGTGCCAGTAGTTCCAGGGCCCGGGCAGAGACCCAGTACTTC
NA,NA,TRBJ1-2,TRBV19,CASSTNNYGYTF,TGTGCCAGTAGTACGAATAACTATGGCTACACCTTC
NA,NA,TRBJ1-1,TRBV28,CASSLPGRTEAFF,TGTGCCAGCAGTTTACCAGGTAGGACTGAAGCTTTCTTT